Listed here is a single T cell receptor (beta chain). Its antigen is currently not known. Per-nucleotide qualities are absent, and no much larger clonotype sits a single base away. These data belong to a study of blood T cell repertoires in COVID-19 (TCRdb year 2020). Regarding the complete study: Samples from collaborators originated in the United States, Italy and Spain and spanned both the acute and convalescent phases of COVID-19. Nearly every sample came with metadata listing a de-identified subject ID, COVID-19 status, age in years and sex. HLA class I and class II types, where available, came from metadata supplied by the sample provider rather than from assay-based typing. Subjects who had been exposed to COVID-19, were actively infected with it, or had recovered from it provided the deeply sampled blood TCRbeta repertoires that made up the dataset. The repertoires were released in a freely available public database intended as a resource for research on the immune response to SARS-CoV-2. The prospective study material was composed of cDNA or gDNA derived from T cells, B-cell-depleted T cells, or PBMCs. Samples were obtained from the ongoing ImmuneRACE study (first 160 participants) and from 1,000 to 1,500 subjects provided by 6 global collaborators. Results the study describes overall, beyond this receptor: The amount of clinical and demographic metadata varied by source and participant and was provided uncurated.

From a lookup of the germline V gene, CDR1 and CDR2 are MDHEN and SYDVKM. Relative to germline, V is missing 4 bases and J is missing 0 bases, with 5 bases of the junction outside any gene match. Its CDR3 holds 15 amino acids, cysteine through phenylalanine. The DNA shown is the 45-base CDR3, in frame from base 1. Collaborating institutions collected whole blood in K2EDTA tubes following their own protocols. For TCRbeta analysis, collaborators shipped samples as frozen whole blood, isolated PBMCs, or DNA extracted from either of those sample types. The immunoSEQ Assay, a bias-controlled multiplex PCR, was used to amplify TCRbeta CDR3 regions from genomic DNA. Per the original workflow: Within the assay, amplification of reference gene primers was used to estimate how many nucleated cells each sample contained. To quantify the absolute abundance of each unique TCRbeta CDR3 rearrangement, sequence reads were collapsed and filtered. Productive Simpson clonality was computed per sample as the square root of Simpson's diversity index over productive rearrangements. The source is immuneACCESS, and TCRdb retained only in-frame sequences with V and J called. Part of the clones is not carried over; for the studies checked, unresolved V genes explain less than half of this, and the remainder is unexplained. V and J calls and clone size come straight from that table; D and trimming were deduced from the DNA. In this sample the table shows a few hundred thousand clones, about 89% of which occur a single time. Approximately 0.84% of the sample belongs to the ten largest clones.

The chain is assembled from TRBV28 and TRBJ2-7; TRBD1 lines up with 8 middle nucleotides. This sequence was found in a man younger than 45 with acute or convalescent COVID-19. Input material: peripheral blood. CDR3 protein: CASSSDRESSYEQYF. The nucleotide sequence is TGTGCCAGCAGTTCGGACAGGGAGAGCTCCTACGAGCAGTACTTC.